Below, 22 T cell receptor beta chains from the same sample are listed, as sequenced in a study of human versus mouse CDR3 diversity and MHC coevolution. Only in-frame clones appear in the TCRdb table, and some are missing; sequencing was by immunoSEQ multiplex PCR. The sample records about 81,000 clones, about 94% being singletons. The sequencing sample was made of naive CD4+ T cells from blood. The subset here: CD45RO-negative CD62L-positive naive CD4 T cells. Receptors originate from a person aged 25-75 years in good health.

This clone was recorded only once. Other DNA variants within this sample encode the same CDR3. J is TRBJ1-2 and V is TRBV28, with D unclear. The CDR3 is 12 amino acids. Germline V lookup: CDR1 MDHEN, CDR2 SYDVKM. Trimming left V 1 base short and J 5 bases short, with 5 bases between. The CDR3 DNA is TGTGCCAGCAGTTTATCTCTTTATGGCTACACCTTC. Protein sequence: CASSLSLYGYTF.

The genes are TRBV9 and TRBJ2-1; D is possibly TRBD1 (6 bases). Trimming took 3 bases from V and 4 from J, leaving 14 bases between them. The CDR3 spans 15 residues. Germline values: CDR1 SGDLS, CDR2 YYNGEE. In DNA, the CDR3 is TGTGCCAGCAGCGAGCGACAGGACTTATACAATGAGCAGTTCTTC. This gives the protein CASSERQDLYNEQFF.

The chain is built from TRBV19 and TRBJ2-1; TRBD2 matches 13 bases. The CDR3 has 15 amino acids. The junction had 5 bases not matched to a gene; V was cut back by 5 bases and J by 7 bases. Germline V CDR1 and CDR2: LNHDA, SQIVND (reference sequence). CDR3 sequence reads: CASSPRTSGSNEQFF. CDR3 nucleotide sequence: TGTGCCAGTAGTCCGAGGACTAGCGGGAGTAATGAGCAGTTCTTC.

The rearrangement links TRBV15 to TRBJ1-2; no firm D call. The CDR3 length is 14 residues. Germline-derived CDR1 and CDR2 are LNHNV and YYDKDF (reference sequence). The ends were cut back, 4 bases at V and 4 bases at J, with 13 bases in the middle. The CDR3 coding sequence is TGTGCCACCAGCACCCGCGGGCTTCCCTATGGCTACACCTTC. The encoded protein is CATSTRGLPYGYTF.

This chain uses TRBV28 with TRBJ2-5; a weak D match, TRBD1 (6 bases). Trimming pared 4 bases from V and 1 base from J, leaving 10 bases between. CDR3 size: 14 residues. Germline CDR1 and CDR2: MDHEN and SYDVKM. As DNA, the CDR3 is TGTGCCAGCAGTTCTCCGACAGGCCAAGAGACCCAGTACTTC. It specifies CASSSPTGQETQYF.

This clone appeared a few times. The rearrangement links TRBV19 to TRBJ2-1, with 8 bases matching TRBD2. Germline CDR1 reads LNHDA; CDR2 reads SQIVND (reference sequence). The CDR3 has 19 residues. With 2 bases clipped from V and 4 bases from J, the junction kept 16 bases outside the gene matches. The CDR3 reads CASSIWRRRGVAGYNEQFF. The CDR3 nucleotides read TGTGCCAGTAGTATATGGAGGCGTCGGGGGGTAGCGGGGTACAATGAGCAGTTCTTC. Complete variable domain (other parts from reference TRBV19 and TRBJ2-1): DGGITQSPKYLFRKEGQNVTLSCEQNLNHDAMYWYRQDPGQGLRLIYYSQIVNDFQKGDIAEGYSVSREKKESFPLTVTSAQKNPTAFYLCASSIWRRRGVAGYNEQFFGPGTRLTVL.

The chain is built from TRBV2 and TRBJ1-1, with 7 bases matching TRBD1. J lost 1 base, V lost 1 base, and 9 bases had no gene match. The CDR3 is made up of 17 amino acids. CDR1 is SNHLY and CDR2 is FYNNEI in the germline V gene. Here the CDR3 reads CASSEVRLGTENTEAFF. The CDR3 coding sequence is TGTGCCAGCAGTGAAGTTAGGCTGGGGACAGAGAACACTGAAGCTTTCTTT.

The CDR3 protein is CASSSLAGGLNEQFF. The DNA for the CDR3 is TGTGCCAGCAGTTCACTAGCGGGGGGTCTGAATGAGCAGTTCTTC. This sequence joins TRBV27 and TRBJ2-1; 12 bases map to TRBD2. The CDR3 is made up of 15 amino acids. The germline V gene encodes CDR1 MNHEY and CDR2 SMNVEV (reference sequence). Trimming at V came to 4 bases and at J to 7 bases, leaving 5 bases not matched to a gene.

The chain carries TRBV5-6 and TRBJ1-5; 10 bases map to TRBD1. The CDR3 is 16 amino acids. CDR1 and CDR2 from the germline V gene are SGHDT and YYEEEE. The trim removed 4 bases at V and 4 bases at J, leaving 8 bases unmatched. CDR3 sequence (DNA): TGTGCCAGCAGCCAGGCTCCGGGACAGGGGAATCAGCCCCAGCATTTT. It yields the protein CASSQAPGQGNQPQHF. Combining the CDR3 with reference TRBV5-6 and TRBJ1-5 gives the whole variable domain DAGVTQSPTHLIKTRGQQVTLRCSPKSGHDTVSWYQQALGQGPQFIFQYYEEEERQRGNFPDRFSGHQFPNYSSELNVNALLLGDSALYLCASSQAPGQGNQPQHFGDGTRLSIL.

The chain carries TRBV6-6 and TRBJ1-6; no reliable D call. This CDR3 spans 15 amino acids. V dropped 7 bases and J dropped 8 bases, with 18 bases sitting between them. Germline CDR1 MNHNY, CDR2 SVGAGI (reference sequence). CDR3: CASTPGSGRYSPLHF. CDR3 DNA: TGTGCCAGCACACCCGGTAGTGGGCGTTATTCACCCCTCCACTTT.

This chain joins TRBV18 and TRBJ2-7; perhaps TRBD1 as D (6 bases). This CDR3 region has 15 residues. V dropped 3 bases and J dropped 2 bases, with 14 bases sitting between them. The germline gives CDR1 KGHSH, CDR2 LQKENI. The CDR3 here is CASSPNTGPTYEQYF. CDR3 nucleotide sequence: TGTGCCAGCTCACCTAACACAGGGCCCACCTACGAGCAGTACTTC.

The CDR3 DNA reads TGTGCCAGTAGTTCTAACTCCCGGGACAGGGGCTACGAGCAGTACTTC. It translates to CASSSNSRDRGYEQYF. The chain employs TRBV19 and TRBJ2-7; 10 positions match TRBD1. Trimming took 5 bases from V and 3 from J; bases not matched to a gene: 10. The CDR3 has 16 residues. Germline-derived CDR1 and CDR2 are LNHDA and SQIVND (reference sequence).

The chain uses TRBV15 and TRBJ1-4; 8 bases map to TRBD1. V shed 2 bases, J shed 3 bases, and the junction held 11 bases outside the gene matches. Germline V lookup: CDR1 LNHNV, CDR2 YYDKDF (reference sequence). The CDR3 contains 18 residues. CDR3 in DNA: TGTGCCACCAGCAGACAACGAACAGGGGGGTTGGCTAATGAAAAACTGTTTTTT. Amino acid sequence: CATSRQRTGGLANEKLFF.

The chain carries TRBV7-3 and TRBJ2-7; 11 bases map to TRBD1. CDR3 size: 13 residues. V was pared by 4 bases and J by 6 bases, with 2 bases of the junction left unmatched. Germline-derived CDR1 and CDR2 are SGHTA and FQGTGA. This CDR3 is CASSSDRGLEQYF. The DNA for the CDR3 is TGTGCCAGCAGCTCGGACAGGGGGCTCGAGCAGTACTTC. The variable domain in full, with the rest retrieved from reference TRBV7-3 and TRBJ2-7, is GAGVSQTPSNKVTEKGKYVELRCDPISGHTALYWYRQSLGQGPEFLIYFQGTGAADDSGLPNDRFFAVRPEGSVSTLKIQRTERGDSAVYLCASSSDRGLEQYFGPGTRLTVT.

The CDR3 DNA reads as TGTGCCAGCAGTTTCCGCCTTCCACAGGGGGATACGCAGTATTTT. This translates into CASSFRLPQGDTQYF. V and J are TRBV7-9 and TRBJ2-3, with 7 bases lining up with TRBD1. J gave up 6 bases and V 6 bases, and 12 bases lay outside the gene matches. Germline CDR1 is SEHNR and CDR2 is FQNEAQ (reference sequence). The CDR3 runs to 15 residues.

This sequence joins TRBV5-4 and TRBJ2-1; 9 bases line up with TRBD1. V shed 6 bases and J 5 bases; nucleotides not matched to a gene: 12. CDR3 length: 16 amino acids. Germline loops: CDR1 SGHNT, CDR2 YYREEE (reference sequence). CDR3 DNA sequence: TGTGCCAGCAACTCCCGGGGACAGGGAATCAACAATGAGCAGTTCTTC. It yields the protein CASNSRGQGINNEQFF.

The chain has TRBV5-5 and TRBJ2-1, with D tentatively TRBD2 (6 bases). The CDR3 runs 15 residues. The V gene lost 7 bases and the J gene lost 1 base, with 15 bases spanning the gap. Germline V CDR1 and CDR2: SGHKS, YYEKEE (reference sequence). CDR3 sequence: CASRRGPNSYNEQFF. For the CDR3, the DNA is TGTGCCAGCCGGCGGGGACCTAATTCCTACAATGAGCAGTTCTTC.

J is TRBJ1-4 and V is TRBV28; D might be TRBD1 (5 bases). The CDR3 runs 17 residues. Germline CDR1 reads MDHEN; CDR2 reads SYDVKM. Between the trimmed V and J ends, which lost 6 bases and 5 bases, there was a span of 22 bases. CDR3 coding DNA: TGTGCCAGCAGCCGGATTCAAGGGGCAGGGATAAATGAAAAACTGTTTTTT. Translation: CASSRIQGAGINEKLFF.

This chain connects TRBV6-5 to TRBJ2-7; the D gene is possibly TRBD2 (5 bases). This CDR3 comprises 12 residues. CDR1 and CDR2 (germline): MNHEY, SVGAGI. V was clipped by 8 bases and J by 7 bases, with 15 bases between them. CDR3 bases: TGTGCCAGCGCCAGAGGGCTTGGTGAGCAGTACTTC. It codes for CASARGLGEQYF.

The CDR3 sequence: CASSPHRGGYEQYF. The CDR3 nucleotides are TGTGCCAGTAGCCCCCACAGGGGAGGCTACGAGCAGTACTTC. The chain couples TRBV19 to TRBJ2-7, with D possibly being TRBD1 (7 bases). The CDR3 is 14 amino acids. V lost 6 bases and J lost 3, with 15 bases in between. Germline CDR1 and CDR2: LNHDA and SQIVND (reference sequence).

The CDR3 DNA reads as TGTGCCAGCAGCCTCTTCCTAGCGGGAGGGGGAAATGAGCAGTTCTTC. Protein product: CASSLFLAGGGNEQFF. V gene TRBV7-2 combines with J gene TRBJ2-1; 12 nucleotides agree with TRBD2. The CDR3 contains 16 residues. Germline CDR1 reads SGHTA; CDR2 reads FQGNSA. After removal of 5 bases from V and 7 bases from J, the junction contained 9 bases not matched to a gene.

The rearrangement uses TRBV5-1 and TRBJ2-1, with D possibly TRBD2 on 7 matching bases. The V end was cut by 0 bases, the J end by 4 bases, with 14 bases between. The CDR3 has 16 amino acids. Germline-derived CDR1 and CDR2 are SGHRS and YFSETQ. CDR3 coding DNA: TGCGCCAGCAGCTTGGTACTGGGGGGGGCTTACAATGAGCAGTTCTTC. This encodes CASSLVLGGAYNEQFF. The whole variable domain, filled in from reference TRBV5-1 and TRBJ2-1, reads KAGVTQTPRYLIKTRGQQVTLSCSPISGHRSVSWYQQTPGQGLQFLFEYFSETQRNKGNFPGRFSGRQFSNSRSEMNVSTLELGDSALYLCASSLVLGGAYNEQFFGPGTRLTVL.